One T cell receptor beta chain is described in this entry. The antigen is undetermined. These data come from a study of shared clonotypes between healthy human individuals. About the research overall: Donors consisted of two women and a few men between 18 and 49.

The study enrolled healthy HIV-negative adults without recent acute infections or vaccinations as donors. Donors were Caucasian adults residing in Nashville, Tennessee, USA. Germline V gives CDR1 LNHDA, CDR2 SQIVND (reference sequence). The CDR3 runs 13 residues. V trimming: 5 bases; J trimming: 5 bases; junction bases outside the gene matches: 4. The study, taken as a whole, reports: A limitation of the genetic and exposure-history diversity represented arose from few donors.

TCRdb keeps only in-frame clones here, not all; method: immunoSEQ multiplex PCR. This table holds more than 400,000 clones, around 80% found once. This clonotype originated in a woman between 35 and 50 years old in good health. Some clones in this sample may be carry-over from other donors' samples. This chain links TRBV19 with TRBJ2-7, with 9 bases that match TRBD2. Material: PBMCs. The DNA for the CDR3 is TGTGCCAGTAGTTATAGCGGGAGAGACGAGCAGTACTTC. Protein: CASSYSGRDEQYF.